Each of the 17 T cell receptor beta chains below was sequenced from the same sample in a study of cytomegalovirus exposure and HLA in healthy donors. A multiplex PCR was run with 60 Vbeta primers and 13 Jbeta primers. Using immunoSEQ multiplex PCR, the repertoire was profiled, and TCRdb retains in-frame clones only, with some absent. Among approximately 150,000 clones, 80% to 90% were seen once, and the ten largest hold 2% to 2.5%. The sample comprised PBMCs. These TCRs come from a boy between 2 and 15 years old in good health and CMV-seronegative.

This clone was observed many times. The genes are TRBV7-3 and TRBJ2-1, with D possibly matching TRBD1 (5 bases). In germline, CDR1 is SGHTA, CDR2 FQGTGA. V was pared by 2 bases and J by 7 bases, with 15 bases between. The CDR3 loop spans 15 amino acids. DNA for the CDR3: TGTGCCAGCAGCTTAGCAGGGTCTACCGGGAATGAGCAGTTCTTC. It is translated as CASSLAGSTGNEQFF.

CDR3 sequence (DNA): TGTGCCAGCACAGCGGGAGGGCCCTTCTCCTACGAGCAGTACTTC. Translation: CASTAGGPFSYEQYF. This chain uses TRBV6-5 with TRBJ2-7; TRBD2 aligns across 10 bases. Germline loops: CDR1 MNHEY, CDR2 SVGAGI. Trimming took 7 bases from V and 0 from J; bases not matched to a gene: 6. The CDR3 spans 15 residues.

V gene TRBV6-1 combines with J gene TRBJ2-5, with 9 bases matching TRBD2. TRBJ2-7 explains the end of the DNA better; the J call may be wrong. The germline V gene has CDR1 MNHNS and CDR2 SASEGT. The CDR3 spans 15 residues. The CDR3 loop reads CASKSPAGGVYEQYF. CDR3 nucleotides: TGTGCCAGCAAAAGTCCAGCGGGAGGAGTTTACGAGCAGTACTTC.

The V call is TRBV28, the J call TRBJ1-5; weak D call: TRBD1 (6 bases). V was cut by 10 bases and J by 0 bases, with 19 bases left in between. CDR3 length equals 16 residues. Per the germline V gene, CDR1 is MDHEN and CDR2 is SYDVKM. The CDR3: CATAAPGAASNQPQHF. CDR3 in DNA: TGTGCCACCGCCGCCCCAGGGGCAGCTAGCAATCAGCCCCAGCATTTT. Filled out from reference TRBV28 and TRBJ1-5, the complete variable domain reads DVKVTQSSRYLVKRTGEKVFLECVQDMDHENMFWYRQDPGLGLRLIYFSYDVKMKEKGDIPEGYSVSREKKERFSLILESASTNQTSMYLCATAAPGAASNQPQHFGDGTRLSIL.

This rearrangement joins TRBV5-4 to TRBJ2-1; the match to TRBD2 covers 10 bases. V shed 3 bases and J 9 bases; nucleotides not matched to a gene: 9. The germline V gene encodes CDR1 SGHNT and CDR2 YYREEE (reference sequence). The length of the CDR3 is 15 residues. The CDR3 region is CASSYLAGAMGEQFF. The CDR3 bases are TGTGCCAGCAGCTACCTAGCGGGGGCAATGGGTGAGCAGTTCTTC.

This rearrangement joins TRBV5-1 to TRBJ2-5; 10 bases agree with TRBD1. CDR1 is SGHRS, CDR2 YFSETQ, per germline. Germline trimming cut 3 bases from V and 3 bases from J; bases unmatched to any gene: 5. The CDR3 contains 15 residues. CDR3 nucleotides: TGCGCCAGCAGCTCCCGGGACAGGGGAGAAGAGACCCAGTACTTC. It is translated as CASSSRDRGEETQYF.

This sequence joins TRBV4-1 and TRBJ2-4; D perhaps matches TRBD1 (6 bases). The ends were cut back, 1 base at V and 0 bases at J, with 10 bases in the middle. This CDR3 is 16 amino acids long. Germline lookup yields CDR1 MGHRA and CDR2 YSYEKL. The CDR3 sequence: CASSQGTEIAKNIQYF. The CDR3 DNA is TGCGCCAGCAGCCAAGGGACAGAAATAGCCAAAAACATTCAGTACTTC.

The rearrangement joins TRBV5-1 to TRBJ2-5; D is ambiguous. The germline gives CDR1 SGHRS, CDR2 YFSETQ. CDR3 length equals 13 residues. V was pared by 3 bases and J by 2 bases, with 8 bases between. CDR3 DNA: TGCGCCAGCAGCTCCGTCTCTCAAGAGACCCAGTACTTC. This codes for CASSSVSQETQYF.

J is TRBJ2-5 and V is TRBV5-4, with D maybe TRBD1 (5 bases). V shed 1 base and J shed 4 bases, with 14 bases lying between them. The CDR3 spans 15 residues. Germline CDR1 is SGHNT and CDR2 is YYREEE (reference sequence). For the CDR3, the DNA is TGTGCCAGCAGCTTGAGTCGAGTGGGGCGAGAGACCCAGTACTTC. Translation gives CASSLSRVGRETQYF.

The chain carries TRBV28 and TRBJ2-7; 7 bases line up with TRBD1. This CDR3 has 14 amino acids. Trimming at V came to 3 bases and at J to 0 bases, leaving 2 bases not matched to a gene. Looked up from germline, CDR1 is MDHEN and CDR2 is SYDVKM. For the CDR3, the DNA is TGTGCCAGCAGTTTGGGACAGAACTCCTACGAGCAGTACTTC. Amino acid sequence: CASSLGQNSYEQYF.

The chain couples TRBV2 to TRBJ2-4, with a possible D match to TRBD1 (7 bases). Per the germline V gene, CDR1 is SNHLY and CDR2 is FYNNEI. Trimming removed 8 bases from V and 3 bases from J, with 20 bases in between. This CDR3 has 16 residues. The CDR3 DNA is TGTGCCAGCCTTCACAGGGGACTGATGGGCAAAAACATTCAGTACTTC. Translated: CASLHRGLMGKNIQYF.

The chain is built from TRBV7-9 and TRBJ1-3; D unresolved. CDR3 length equals 16 residues. Trimming took 6 bases from V and 0 from J, leaving 15 bases between them. From germline, CDR1 is SEHNR and CDR2 FQNEAQ (reference sequence). The CDR3 spells CASSYYRESSGNTIYF. CDR3 in DNA: TGTGCCAGCAGTTATTACCGTGAGAGCTCTGGAAACACCATATATTTT.

Concerning this clone itself: This specimen includes other DNA sequences encoding the same CDR3. The rearrangement joins TRBV7-7 to TRBJ1-1, with 8 bases fitting TRBD1. Germline V CDR1 and CDR2: SSHAT, FNYEAQ (reference sequence). The CDR3 is 13 residues long. V gave up 5 bases and J gave up 6 bases; unmatched junction bases: 5. The CDR3 DNA reads TGTGCCAGCAGCCGGCAGGGGGCCCCTGAAGCTTTCTTT. Amino acid sequence: CASSRQGAPEAFF.

The chain is built from TRBV10-3 and TRBJ1-1, with 9 bases aligning to TRBD1. The germline V gene has CDR1 ENHRY and CDR2 SYGVKD. The J segment lost 3 bases and the V segment lost 2 bases, leaving 13 bases of the junction unmatched. The CDR3 is 18 residues long. CDR3 sequence: CAISEGWDRARLHTEAFF. CDR3 coding DNA: TGTGCCATCAGTGAGGGATGGGACAGGGCCCGCCTCCACACTGAAGCTTTCTTT.

The chain is built from TRBV11-2 and TRBJ1-1, with no clear D. The CDR3 is 14 amino acids. Germline CDR1 SGHAT, CDR2 FQNNGV. V was cut by 2 bases and J by 2 bases, with 9 bases left in between. The CDR3, as DNA: TGTGCCAGCAGCTTACGGGTCATAAACACTGAAGCTTTCTTT. Protein product: CASSLRVINTEAFF.

The rearrangement links TRBV29-1 to TRBJ1-3; 9 nucleotides agree with TRBD1. This CDR3 region has 14 residues. Trimming cost V 6 bases and J 7 bases; bases outside gene matches: 10. Germline V lookup: CDR1 SQVTM, CDR2 ANQGSEA. The CDR3 DNA sequence: TGCAGCGTCGCCCTGGACAGGGGAGGGAACACCATATATTTT. This encodes CSVALDRGGNTIYF.

The CDR3 region has the DNA TGTGCCAGCAGTGAGGAGGGAGGCCCCTACGAGCAGTACTTC. It translates to CASSEEGGPYEQYF. V usage is TRBV2 and J usage is TRBJ2-7; a possible D gene is TRBD2 (6 bases). Germline CDR1 is SNHLY and CDR2 is FYNNEI. The CDR3 runs 14 residues. V lost 3 bases to trimming and J lost 2 bases, with 11 bases between them.